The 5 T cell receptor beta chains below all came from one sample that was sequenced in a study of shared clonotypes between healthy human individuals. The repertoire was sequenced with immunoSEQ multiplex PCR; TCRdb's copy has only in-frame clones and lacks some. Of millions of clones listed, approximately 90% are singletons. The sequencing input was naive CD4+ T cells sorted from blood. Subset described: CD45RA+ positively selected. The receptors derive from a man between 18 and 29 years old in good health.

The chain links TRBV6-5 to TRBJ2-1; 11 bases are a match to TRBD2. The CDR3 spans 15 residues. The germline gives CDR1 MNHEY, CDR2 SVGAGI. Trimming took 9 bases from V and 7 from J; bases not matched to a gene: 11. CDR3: CASRSTSGGGNEQFF. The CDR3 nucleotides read TGTGCCAGTCGATCAACTAGCGGGGGAGGGAATGAGCAGTTCTTC.

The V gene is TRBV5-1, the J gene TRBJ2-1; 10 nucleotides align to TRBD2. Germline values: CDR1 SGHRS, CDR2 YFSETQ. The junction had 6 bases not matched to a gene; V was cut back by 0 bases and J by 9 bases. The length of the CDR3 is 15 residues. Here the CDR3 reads CASSLAGIAGGEQFF. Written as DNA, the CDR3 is TGCGCCAGCAGCTTGGCCGGGATAGCGGGGGGTGAGCAGTTCTTC.

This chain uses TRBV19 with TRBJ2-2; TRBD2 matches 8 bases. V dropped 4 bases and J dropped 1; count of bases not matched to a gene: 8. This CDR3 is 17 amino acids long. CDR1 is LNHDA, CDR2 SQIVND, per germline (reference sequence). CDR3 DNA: TGTGCCAGTAGTAGACTAGCGATAGGCGGGAACACCGGGGAGCTGTTTTTT. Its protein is CASSRLAIGGNTGELFF. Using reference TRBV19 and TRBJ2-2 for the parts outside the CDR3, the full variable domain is DGGITQSPKYLFRKEGQNVTLSCEQNLNHDAMYWYRQDPGQGLRLIYYSQIVNDFQKGDIAEGYSVSREKKESFPLTVTSAQKNPTAFYLCASSRLAIGGNTGELFFGEGSRLTVL.

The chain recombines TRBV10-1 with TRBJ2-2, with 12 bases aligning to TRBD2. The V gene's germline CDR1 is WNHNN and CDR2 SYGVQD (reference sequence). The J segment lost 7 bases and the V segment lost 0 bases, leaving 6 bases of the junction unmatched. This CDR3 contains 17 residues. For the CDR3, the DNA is TGCGCCAGCAGTGAGTCCGGGACTAGCGGGTTGAACGGGGAGCTGTTTTTT. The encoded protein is CASSESGTSGLNGELFF.

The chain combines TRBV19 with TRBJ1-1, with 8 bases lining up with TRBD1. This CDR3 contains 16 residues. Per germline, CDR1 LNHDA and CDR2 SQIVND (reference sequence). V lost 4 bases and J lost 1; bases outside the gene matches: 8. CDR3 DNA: TGTGCCAGTAGTAGGACAGGGCAGAAGTGGAACACTGAAGCTTTCTTT. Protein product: CASSRTGQKWNTEAFF.